The present T cell receptor beta chain was sequenced within a study of cytomegalovirus exposure and HLA in healthy donors. General observations from the study: Reports described diagnosis of cytomegalovirus status by the classifier as highly specific and sensitive. The study labeled approximately 150 TCR beta chains cytomegalovirus-associated. It was confirmed in vitro that a few of the CMV-associated chains were specific for CMV antigens.

V lost 6 bases to trimming and J lost 8 bases; unmatched junction nucleotides: 13. CDR1 and CDR2 (germline): SGHTA, FQGNSA. The CDR3 length is 15 residues. This clone was detected only a few times. Antigen: not known. This table comes from immunoSEQ multiplex PCR, and its TCRdb copy is limited to in-frame clones, with some not included. The sample yields roughly 300,000 clones, approximately 90% seen once. Input material: PBMCs. The receptor comes from a woman aged 18-29 years in good health and CMV-seronegative. The V gene is TRBV7-2, the J gene TRBJ1-2; 9 bases match TRBD1. CDR3 DNA: TGTGCCAGCAGACCCGGGACAGGGAGGCGAGGCGGCTACACCTTC. Translating gives CASRPGTGRRGGYTF.